These 2 T cell receptor beta chains share one sample of origin, sequenced in a study of T cells in Graves' hyperthyroidism and ophthalmopathy. RNA transcripts gave rise to amplified TCR beta CDR3 regions. First-round RT-PCR targeting the TCR CDR3 was performed with the HTBI primer set. TCRdb recomputed calls from the multiplex PCR reads with MiXCR, one row per CDR3 protein. In the table there are roughly 800,000 distinct CDR3 sequences, 38% of which are singletons. Sequenced material: blood. These receptor sequences come from a man between 18 and 29 years old with Graves' hyperthyroidism.

This clonotype was seen many times. The rearrangement joins TRBV12-3 or TRBV12-4 to TRBJ1-1; 7 bases line up with TRBD1. CDR3 length: 13 amino acids. The V segment lost 6 bases and the J segment 6 bases; nucleotides outside the gene matches: 7. CDR3 region: CASSQTGVAEAFF. In nucleotides, the CDR3 is TGTGCCAGCAGCCAAACAGGGGTAGCTGAAGCTTTCTTT.

CDR3 bases: TGTGCCAGCAGCTGGGGACAGCCCCAAGAGACCCAGTACTTC. Protein: CASSWGQPQETQYF. The V gene is TRBV5-4, the J gene TRBJ2-5; 7 bases line up with TRBD1. There are 14 residues in the CDR3. The V segment lost 3 bases and the J segment 1 base; nucleotides outside the gene matches: 3. The V gene's germline CDR1 is SGHNT and CDR2 YYREEE (reference sequence).